A selection of T cell receptor beta chains follows, all from one sample in a study of blood T cells in healthy people across ages. Using its own MiXCR run on the 5' RACE reads, TCRdb lists one record per CDR3 protein. The sample has 850,000 to 1,300,000 distinct CDR3 sequences, 35% to 50% seen once; the top ten hold about 20%. The source material was blood. Receptors originate from a woman in her fifties or sixties in good health. The conserved cysteine and the conserved F or W are not part of the CDR3 here. Size is omitted from some rows. Given values are once, few, many or a class for expanded clones.

j_call: TRBJ2-7
v_call: TRBV28
clone_size: -
cdr3_aa: ASSLLGGPTYEQY

j_call: TRBJ2-7
v_call: TRBV12-3/TRBV12-4
clone_size: -
cdr3_aa: ASSFEGSEQY

j_call: TRBJ2-7
v_call: TRBV3-1
clone_size: few
cdr3_aa: ASSQRTRGRSYEQY

j_call: TRBJ2-5
v_call: TRBV7-8
clone_size: few
cdr3_aa: ASSSLTGETQY

j_call: TRBJ1-1
v_call: TRBV7-9
clone_size: -
cdr3_aa: ASSWGQGTEAF

j_call: TRBJ2-1
v_call: TRBV20-1
clone_size: -
cdr3_aa: GARPGWDEQF

j_call: TRBJ2-5
v_call: TRBV28
clone_size: -
cdr3_aa: ASSGNWGGEQY

j_call: TRBJ1-2
v_call: TRBV5-1
clone_size: -
cdr3_aa: ASSSGGEIYGYT

j_call: -
v_call: TRBV2
clone_size: -
cdr3_aa: ASSEEWVEQY

j_call: TRBJ1-5
v_call: TRBV28
clone_size: -
cdr3_aa: ASSLPSNQPQH

j_call: TRBJ1-2
v_call: TRBV29-1
clone_size: few
cdr3_aa: SVRDRSYYGYT

j_call: TRBJ1-2
v_call: TRBV20-1
clone_size: -
cdr3_aa: SARDAPPSFGYT

j_call: TRBJ1-3
v_call: TRBV20-1
clone_size: -
cdr3_aa: SASPGAGNTIY

j_call: TRBJ1-1
v_call: TRBV29-1
clone_size: once
cdr3_aa: SVSGPNTEAF

j_call: TRBJ2-3
v_call: TRBV11-2
clone_size: -
cdr3_aa: ASSTRLAGFLDTQY

j_call: TRBJ2-1
v_call: TRBV20-1
clone_size: -
cdr3_aa: SARGAPGEQF

j_call: TRBJ2-5
v_call: TRBV5-1
clone_size: -
cdr3_aa: ASSLAGGLAVQETQY

j_call: TRBJ2-7
v_call: TRBV29-1
clone_size: -
cdr3_aa: SIHRGRRADLRNEQY

j_call: TRBJ2-1
v_call: TRBV7-8
clone_size: -
cdr3_aa: ASSGTTGRNYNEQF

j_call: TRBJ1-6
v_call: TRBV27
clone_size: -
cdr3_aa: ASSLARGTGTNSPLH

j_call: TRBJ2-1
v_call: TRBV28
clone_size: -
cdr3_aa: ASSLHRDNNEQF

j_call: TRBJ2-5
v_call: TRBV29-1
clone_size: -
cdr3_aa: SVAGSLAGGDEQY

j_call: TRBJ1-2
v_call: TRBV27
clone_size: -
cdr3_aa: ASRIPRDSPLYGYT

j_call: TRBJ2-7
v_call: TRBV4-1
clone_size: -
cdr3_aa: ASSHKLSGGSEQY

j_call: TRBJ2-1
v_call: TRBV5-1
clone_size: -
cdr3_aa: ASSPWARNNYNEQF

j_call: TRBJ1-1
v_call: TRBV20-1
clone_size: -
cdr3_aa: SAETVNTEAF

j_call: TRBJ2-5
v_call: TRBV6-2/TRBV6-3
clone_size: -
cdr3_aa: ASGTGGRASTQY

j_call: TRBJ2-3
v_call: TRBV29-1
clone_size: few
cdr3_aa: SELSTDTQY

j_call: TRBJ2-5
v_call: TRBV4-2
clone_size: -
cdr3_aa: ASSQEGGRRQETQY

j_call: TRBJ2-3
v_call: TRBV2
clone_size: -
cdr3_aa: ASALGGRTDTQY

j_call: -
v_call: TRBV27
clone_size: -
cdr3_aa: ASSFAHLSLSYEQY

j_call: TRBJ2-1
v_call: TRBV5-1
clone_size: -
cdr3_aa: ASSLLTSGPGGYNEQF

j_call: TRBJ1-4
v_call: TRBV12-3/TRBV12-4
clone_size: -
cdr3_aa: ASSPQTGGDEKLF

j_call: TRBJ2-2
v_call: TRBV14
clone_size: -
cdr3_aa: ASSHSGRAITGELF

j_call: TRBJ2-3
v_call: TRBV5-1
clone_size: few
cdr3_aa: ASSFREIRTDTQY

j_call: TRBJ2-7
v_call: TRBV30
clone_size: -
cdr3_aa: AWSYRGTSYEQY

j_call: TRBJ2-1
v_call: TRBV9
clone_size: -
cdr3_aa: ASSAPPWDEQF